The rows below give T cell receptor beta chains drawn from one sample of a study of cytomegalovirus exposure and HLA in healthy donors. Sequenced by immunoSEQ multiplex PCR; TCRdb stores in-frame clones only, minus some. The table shows 150,000 to 200,000 clones, with approximately 79% occurring only once. The sequencing input was PBMCs. Every receptor here comes from a middle-aged man in good health and CMV-seropositive. Each CDR3 is given with its conserved first and last residue. The D gene is left open where the match is weak. Not every row has a clone size; where given, it reads once, few, many or a size class.

few	TRBJ1-2	TRBD1	TRBV6-1	CASSEGTGLYGYTF	TGTGCCAGCAGTGAAGGGACAGGCCTCTATGGCTACACCTTC
.	TRBJ1-5	.	TRBV2	CASSEEQPNQPQHF	TGTGCCAGCAGTGAGGAACAGCCCAATCAGCCCCAGCATTTT
.	TRBJ2-3	.	TRBV7-9	CASSSPPSRSFLADTQYF	TGTGCCAGCAGTTCACCCCCGTCGCGGAGCTTTCTCGCAGATACGCAGTATTTT
.	TRBJ1-1	.	TRBV29-1	CSVSRLNTEAFF	TGCAGCGTTAGCAGGCTAAACACTGAAGCTTTCTTT
.	TRBJ2-1	TRBD1	TRBV6-5	CASSYGTGGIGEQFF	TGTGCCAGCAGTTACGGGACAGGGGGTATCGGTGAGCAGTTCTTC
.	TRBJ2-5	.	TRBV10-3	CAISDQGGEETQYF	TGTGCCATCAGTGATCAGGGCGGGGAAGAGACCCAGTACTTC
.	TRBJ1-2	.	TRBV6-5	CASSYSPRDMGYGYTF	TGTGCCAGCAGTTACTCACCCCGGGACATGGGCTATGGCTACACCTTC
.	TRBJ2-7	.	TRBV9	CASSVDTGSYEQYF	TGTGCCAGCAGCGTAGATACAGGATCCTACGAGCAGTACTTC
.	TRBJ2-5	.	TRBV7-9	CASSFIESGETQYF	TGTGCCAGCAGCTTTATTGAATCAGGAGAGACCCAGTACTTC
.	TRBJ2-1	.	TRBV21-1	CARTNQGSSYNEQFF	TGTGCCAGAACAAATCAGGGGAGCTCCTACAATGAGCAGTTCTTC
.	TRBJ1-5	.	TRBV19	CASTTPQGQNQPQHF	TGTGCCAGTACTACCCCTCAGGGGCAAAATCAGCCCCAGCATTTT
few	TRBJ2-4	.	TRBV30	CAWSWGGANIQYF	TGTGCCTGGAGTTGGGGGGGGGCCAACATTCAGTACTTC
.	TRBJ2-7	TRBD2	TRBV6-6	CASSRTSGGRYEQYF	TGTGCCAGCAGCCGTACTAGCGGGGGACGCTACGAGCAGTACTTC
.	TRBJ2-2	TRBD2	TRBV28	CASSPLGTSGVTGELFF	TGTGCCAGCAGTCCACTTGGGACTAGCGGGGTGACCGGGGAGCTGTTTTTT
.	TRBJ2-2	.	TRBV19	CASNGVNTGELFF	TGTGCCAGTAACGGAGTGAACACCGGGGAGCTGTTTTTT
.	TRBJ1-2	.	TRBV15	CATSREDPRVYGLTF	TGTGCCACCAGCAGAGAAGACCCACGAGTCTATGGACTAACCTTC
.	TRBJ2-1	TRBD1	TRBV6-1	CASSMSTGGSEQFF	TGTGCCAGCAGTATGTCTACAGGGGGAAGTGAGCAGTTCTTC
.	TRBJ2-7	.	TRBV4-3	CASSQESKNEQYF	TGCGCCAGCAGCCAGGAGTCGAAAAACGAGCAGTACTTC
.	TRBJ2-1	TRBD2	TRBV19	CASSPGRSGGMMDYNEQFF	TGTGCCAGTAGCCCCGGGAGAAGCGGGGGGATGATGGATTACAATGAGCAGTTCTTC
few	TRBJ2-1	TRBD2	TRBV19	CASSILGVAGAGNEQFF	TGTGCCAGTAGTATCCTAGGGGTAGCGGGGGCGGGCAATGAGCAGTTCTTC
.	TRBJ2-1	.	TRBV15	CATSSSFHNEQFF	TGTGCCACCAGCAGTTCTTTTCACAATGAGCAGTTCTTC
.	TRBJ2-7	TRBD1	TRBV5-4	CASSPEGQGGYEQYF	TGTGCCAGCAGCCCCGAGGGACAGGGGGGGTACGAGCAGTACTTC
.	TRBJ1-5	.	TRBV4-3	CASSQEVQAIFTSNQPQHF	TGCGCCAGCAGCCAAGAAGTACAGGCCATATTCACCAGCAATCAGCCCCAGCATTTT
few	TRBJ1-6	.	TRBV14	CASSRGTSYSYNSPLHF	TGTGCCAGCAGCCGCGGGACGTCTTACTCCTATAATTCACCCCTCCACTTT
few	TRBJ1-1	.	TRBV6-5	CASSSYRDDTEAFF	TGTGCCAGCAGTTCCTACAGGGATGACACTGAAGCTTTCTTT
.	TRBJ2-3	.	TRBV12-5	CASGLVGRGGTDTQYF	TGTGCTAGTGGTTTGGTTGGCAGGGGTGGCACAGATACGCAGTATTTT
.	TRBJ1-2	.	TRBV4-3	CASSQEGGSGYTF	TGCGCCAGCAGCCAAGAGGGGGGGTCTGGCTACACCTTC
.	TRBJ1-5	TRBD1	TRBV6-5	CASTPGQGGQPQHF	TGTGCCAGCACCCCGGGACAGGGTGGCCAGCCCCAGCATTTT
.	TRBJ2-7	TRBD1	TRBV10-2	CASRGTGKSDEQYF	TGCGCCAGCAGGGGGACAGGGAAAAGCGACGAGCAGTACTTC
.	TRBJ2-5	TRBD2	TRBV5-6	CASSSGGETQYF	TGTGCCAGCAGTTCGGGGGGAGAGACCCAGTACTTC
.	TRBJ1-1	TRBD1	TRBV7-3	CASSPTGENTEAFF	TGTGCCAGCAGCCCGACAGGGGAAAACACTGAAGCTTTCTTT
.	TRBJ2-3	TRBD1	TRBV10-3	CAISESLLNRGRSADTQYF	TGTGCCATCAGTGAGTCCCTCCTTAACAGGGGGCGCAGCGCAGATACGCAGTATTTT
once	TRBJ2-1	TRBD2	TRBV5-1	CASGPSGGAWDEQFF	TGCGCCAGCGGACCTAGCGGGGGGGCCTGGGATGAGCAGTTCTTC
.	TRBJ1-4	TRBD1	TRBV2	CASRGQGHEKLFF	TGTGCCAGCAGGGGACAGGGGCATGAAAAACTGTTTTTT
few	TRBJ2-1	.	TRBV9	CASSVGGGALGNEQFF	TGTGCCAGCAGCGTAGGCGGAGGGGCCCTAGGCAATGAGCAGTTCTTC
.	TRBJ1-1	.	TRBV13	CASSLGKDTTEAFF	TGTGCCAGCAGCTTAGGAAAAGACACCACTGAAGCTTTCTTT
.	TRBJ1-6	.	TRBV27	CASRTYESPLHF	TGTGCCAGCAGAACTTATGAATCACCCCTCCACTTT
.	TRBJ2-7	.	TRBV29-1	CSVVRDTSSYEQYF	TGCAGCGTCGTCCGGGACACGAGCTCCTACGAGCAGTACTTC
.	TRBJ1-5	.	TRBV5-5	CASSYRDNNQPQHF	TGTGCCAGCAGCTATAGGGACAATAATCAGCCCCAGCATTTT
.	TRBJ2-7	.	TRBV21-1	CASSISGTSCAYEQYF	TGTGCCAGCAGCATATCCGGGACTAGCTGCGCCTACGAGCAGTACTTC
.	TRBJ2-3	TRBD2	TRBV7-2	CASSSASGGAVRDTQYF	TGTGCCAGCAGCTCCGCTAGCGGGGGGGCAGTACGAGATACGCAGTATTTT
.	TRBJ1-2	TRBD1	TRBV19	CASSIPGQGFTYGYTF	TGTGCCAGTAGTATCCCCGGACAGGGGTTTACCTATGGCTACACCTTC
.	TRBJ2-1	.	TRBV5-1	CASSFIPGAPRDGPYNEQFF	TGCGCCAGCAGCTTTATTCCAGGGGCCCCAAGGGATGGACCCTACAATGAGCAGTTCTTC
.	TRBJ2-7	TRBD1	TRBV18	CASSPGTGGYEQYF	TGTGCCAGCTCACCTGGGACAGGCGGATACGAGCAGTACTTC